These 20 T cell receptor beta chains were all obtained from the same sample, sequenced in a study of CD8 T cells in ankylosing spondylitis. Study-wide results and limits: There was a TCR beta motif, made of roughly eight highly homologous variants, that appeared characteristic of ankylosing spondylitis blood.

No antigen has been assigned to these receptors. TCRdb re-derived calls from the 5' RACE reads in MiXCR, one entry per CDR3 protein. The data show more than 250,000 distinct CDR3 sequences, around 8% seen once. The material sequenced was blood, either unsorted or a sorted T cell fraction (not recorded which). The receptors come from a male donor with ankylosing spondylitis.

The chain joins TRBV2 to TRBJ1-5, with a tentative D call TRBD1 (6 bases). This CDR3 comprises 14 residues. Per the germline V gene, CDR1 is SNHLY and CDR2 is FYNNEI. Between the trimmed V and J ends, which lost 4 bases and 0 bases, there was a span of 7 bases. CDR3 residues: CASSGDTSNQPQHF. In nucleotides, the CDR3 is TGTGCCAGCAGTGGGGACACTAGCAATCAGCCCCAGCATTTT.

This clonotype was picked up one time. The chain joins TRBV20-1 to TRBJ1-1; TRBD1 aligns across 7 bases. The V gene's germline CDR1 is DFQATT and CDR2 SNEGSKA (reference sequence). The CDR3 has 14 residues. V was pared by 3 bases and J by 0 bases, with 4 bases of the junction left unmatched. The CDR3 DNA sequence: TGCAGTGCTAGCCCACAGGGGCTGAACACTGAAGCTTTCTTT. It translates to CSASPQGLNTEAFF.

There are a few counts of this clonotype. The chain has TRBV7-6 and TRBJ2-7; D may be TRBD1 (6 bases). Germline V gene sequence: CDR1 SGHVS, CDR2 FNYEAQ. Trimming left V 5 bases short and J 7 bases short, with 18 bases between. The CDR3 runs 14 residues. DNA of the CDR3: TGTGCCAGCAGCCCAAACCAGGGGATGGGGGAGCAGTACTTC. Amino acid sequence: CASSPNQGMGEQYF. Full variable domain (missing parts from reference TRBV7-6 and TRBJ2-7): GAGVSQSPRYKVTKRGQDVALRCDPISGHVSLYWYRQALGQGPEFLTYFNYEAQQDKSGLPNDRFSAERPEGSISTLTIQRTEQRDSAMYRCASSPNQGMGEQYFGPGTRLTVT.

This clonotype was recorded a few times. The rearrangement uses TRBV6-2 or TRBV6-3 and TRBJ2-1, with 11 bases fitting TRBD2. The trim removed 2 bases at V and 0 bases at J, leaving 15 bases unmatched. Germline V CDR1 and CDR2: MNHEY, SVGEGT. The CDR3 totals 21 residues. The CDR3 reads CASSYDSMGAGTSGSYNEQFF. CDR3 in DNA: TGTGCCAGCAGTTACGACTCAATGGGCGCCGGGACTAGCGGCTCCTACAATGAGCAGTTCTTC.

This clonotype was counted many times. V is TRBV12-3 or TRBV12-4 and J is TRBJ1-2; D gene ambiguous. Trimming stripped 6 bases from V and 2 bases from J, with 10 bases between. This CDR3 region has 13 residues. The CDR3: CASSVTVNYGYTF. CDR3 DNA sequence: TGTGCCAGCAGCGTTACAGTGAACTATGGCTACACCTTC.

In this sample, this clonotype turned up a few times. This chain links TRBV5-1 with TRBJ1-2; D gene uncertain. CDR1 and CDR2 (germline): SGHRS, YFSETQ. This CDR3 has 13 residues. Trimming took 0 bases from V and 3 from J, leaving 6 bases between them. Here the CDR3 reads CASSLVADYGYTF. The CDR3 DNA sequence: TGCGCCAGCAGCTTGGTGGCAGACTATGGCTACACCTTC.

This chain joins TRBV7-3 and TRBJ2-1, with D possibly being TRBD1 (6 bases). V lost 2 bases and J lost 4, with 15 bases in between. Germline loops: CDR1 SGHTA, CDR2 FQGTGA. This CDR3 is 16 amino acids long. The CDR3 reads CASSLYVQGPYNEQFF. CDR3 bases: TGTGCCAGCAGCTTATATGTTCAGGGGCCGTACAATGAGCAGTTCTTC. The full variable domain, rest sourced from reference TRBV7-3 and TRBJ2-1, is GAGVSQTPSNKVTEKGKYVELRCDPISGHTALYWYRQSLGQGPEFLIYFQGTGAADDSGLPNDRFFAVRPEGSVSTLKIQRTERGDSAVYLCASSLYVQGPYNEQFFGPGTRLTVL.

CDR3 amino acids: CASSFEDYRHIQYF. CDR3 nucleotides: TGTGCCAGCAGTTTCGAGGATTACAGGCACATTCAGTACTTC. This sequence joins TRBV12-3 or TRBV12-4 and TRBJ2-4; weak D call: TRBD1 (5 bases). The V end lost 3 bases, the J end lost 8 bases, and 14 bases lay between the germline ends. The CDR3 runs to 14 residues.

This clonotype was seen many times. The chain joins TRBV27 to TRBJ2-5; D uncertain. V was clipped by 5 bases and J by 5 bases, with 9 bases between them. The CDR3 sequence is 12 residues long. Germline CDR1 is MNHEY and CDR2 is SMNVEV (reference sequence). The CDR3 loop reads CASSPLKETQYF. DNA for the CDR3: TGTGCCAGCAGTCCTCTAAAGGAGACCCAGTACTTC.

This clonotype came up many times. The CDR3 protein is CASSQGPAFNRGYTF. DNA of the CDR3: TGTGCCAGCAGCCAAGGCCCCGCGTTCAACCGGGGCTACACCTTC. The chain uses TRBV3-1 and TRBJ1-2; D call uncertain. Trimming pared 1 base from V and 8 bases from J, leaving 17 bases between. The length of the CDR3 is 15 residues. Germline V gives CDR1 LGHDT, CDR2 YNNKEL (reference sequence).

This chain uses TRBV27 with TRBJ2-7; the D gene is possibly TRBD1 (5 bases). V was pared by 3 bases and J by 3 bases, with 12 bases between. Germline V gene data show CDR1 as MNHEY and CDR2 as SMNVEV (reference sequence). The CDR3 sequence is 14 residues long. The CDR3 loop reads CASSFSRARYEQYF. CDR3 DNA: TGTGCCAGCAGTTTCAGCAGGGCTCGCTACGAGCAGTACTTC.

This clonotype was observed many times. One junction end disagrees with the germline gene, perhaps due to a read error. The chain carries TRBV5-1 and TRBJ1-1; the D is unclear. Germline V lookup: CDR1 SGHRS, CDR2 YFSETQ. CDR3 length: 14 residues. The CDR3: CASSLVSENTEAFF. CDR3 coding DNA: TGTGCCAGCAGCTTAGTTTCAGAGAACACTGAAGCTTTCTTT. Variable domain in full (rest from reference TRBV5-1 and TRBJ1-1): KAGVTQTPRYLIKTRGQQVTLSCSPISGHRSVSWYQQTPGQGLQFLFEYFSETQRNKGNFPGRFSGRQFSNSRSEMNVSTLELGDSALYLCASSLVSENTEAFFGQGTRLTVV.

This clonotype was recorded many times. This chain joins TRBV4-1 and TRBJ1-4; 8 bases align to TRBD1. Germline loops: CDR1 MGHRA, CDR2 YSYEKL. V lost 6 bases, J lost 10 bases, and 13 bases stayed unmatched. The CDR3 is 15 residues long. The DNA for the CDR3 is TGCGCCAGCAGTCTCGTTGGGGACAGGCCCGGAAAACTGTTTTTT. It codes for CASSLVGDRPGKLFF.

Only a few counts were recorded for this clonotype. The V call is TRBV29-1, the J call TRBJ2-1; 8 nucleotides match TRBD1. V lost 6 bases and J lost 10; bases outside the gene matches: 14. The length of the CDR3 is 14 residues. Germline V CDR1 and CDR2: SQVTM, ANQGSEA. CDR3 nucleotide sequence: TGCAGCGTCGCGGAACACGGACAGGGAAAAGAGCAGTTCTTC. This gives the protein CSVAEHGQGKEQFF.

CDR3 loop: CASSSRTGSEETQYF. Written as DNA, the CDR3 is TGCGCCAGCAGCTCCCGTACAGGGAGCGAAGAGACCCAGTACTTC. The J gene is TRBJ2-5, the V gene TRBV5-1, with D possibly being TRBD1 (6 bases). The ends were cut back, 3 bases at V and 3 bases at J, with 15 bases in the middle. The germline CDR1 and CDR2 sequences are SGHRS and YFSETQ. This CDR3 has 15 amino acids.

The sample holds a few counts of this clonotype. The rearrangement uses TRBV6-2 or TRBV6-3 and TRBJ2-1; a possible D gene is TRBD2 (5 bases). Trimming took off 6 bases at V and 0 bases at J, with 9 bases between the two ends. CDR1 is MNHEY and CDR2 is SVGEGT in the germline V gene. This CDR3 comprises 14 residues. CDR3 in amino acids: CASRLTSSYNEQFF. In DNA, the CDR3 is TGTGCCAGCAGGCTAACTAGCTCCTACAATGAGCAGTTCTTC.

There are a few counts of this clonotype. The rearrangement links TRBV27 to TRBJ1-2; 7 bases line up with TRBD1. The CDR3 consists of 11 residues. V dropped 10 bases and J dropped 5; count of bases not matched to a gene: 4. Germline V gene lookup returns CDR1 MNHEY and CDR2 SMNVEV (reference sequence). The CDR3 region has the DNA TGTGCCACCTCAGGGGGATATGGCTACACCTTC. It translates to CATSGGYGYTF.

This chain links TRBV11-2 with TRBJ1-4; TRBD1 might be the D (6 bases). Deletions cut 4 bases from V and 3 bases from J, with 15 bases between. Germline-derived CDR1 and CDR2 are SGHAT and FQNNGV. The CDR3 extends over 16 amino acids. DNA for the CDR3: TGTGCCAGCAGCTGGGATCCGAGGGGGGCTAATGAAAAACTGTTTTTT. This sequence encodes CASSWDPRGANEKLFF.

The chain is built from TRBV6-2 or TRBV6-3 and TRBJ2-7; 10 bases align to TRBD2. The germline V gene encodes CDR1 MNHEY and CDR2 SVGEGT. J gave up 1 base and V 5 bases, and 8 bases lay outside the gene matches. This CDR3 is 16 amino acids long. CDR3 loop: CASSHTSGANSYEQYF. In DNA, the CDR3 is TGTGCCAGCAGTCATACTAGCGGGGCAAATTCCTACGAGCAGTACTTC.

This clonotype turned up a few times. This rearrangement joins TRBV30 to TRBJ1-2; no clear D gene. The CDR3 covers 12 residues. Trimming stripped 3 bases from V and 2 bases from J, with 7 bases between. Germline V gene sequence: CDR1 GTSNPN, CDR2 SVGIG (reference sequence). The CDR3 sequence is CAWSGLNYGYTF. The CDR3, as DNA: TGTGCCTGGAGCGGCCTCAACTATGGCTACACCTTC.